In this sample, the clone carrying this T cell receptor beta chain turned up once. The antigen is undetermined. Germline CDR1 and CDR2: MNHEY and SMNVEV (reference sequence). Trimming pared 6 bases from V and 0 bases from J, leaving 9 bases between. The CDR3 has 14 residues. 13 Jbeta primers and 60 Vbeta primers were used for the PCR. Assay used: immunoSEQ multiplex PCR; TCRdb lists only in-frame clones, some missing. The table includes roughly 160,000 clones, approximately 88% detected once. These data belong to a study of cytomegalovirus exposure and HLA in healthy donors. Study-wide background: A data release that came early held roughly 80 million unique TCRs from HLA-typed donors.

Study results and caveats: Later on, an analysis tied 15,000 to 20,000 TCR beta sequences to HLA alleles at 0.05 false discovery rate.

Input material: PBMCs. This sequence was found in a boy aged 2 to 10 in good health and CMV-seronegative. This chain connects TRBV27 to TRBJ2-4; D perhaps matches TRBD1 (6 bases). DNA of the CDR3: TGTGCCAGCAGCCTAGGGGGAGCCAAAAACATTCAGTACTTC. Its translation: CASSLGGAKNIQYF.